This T cell receptor beta chain comes out of a study of a mutant IDH1 vaccine in newly diagnosed glioma. Across the whole study: The patients were given eight vaccinations, one each in weeks 1, 3, 5, 7, 11, 15, 19 and 23. Vaccination followed radiotherapy alone by 4-6 weeks, or accompanied temozolomide cycles.

The study, taken as a whole, reports: Pseudoprogression apparently tracked independently of changes in top peripheral T cell clonotypes.

Described time point: week 23, last vaccination. Each dose delivered 300 ug of mutant IDH1 20-mer peptide subcutaneously with imiquimod. The germline V gene encodes CDR1 SEHNR and CDR2 FQNEAQ (reference sequence). The CDR3 runs 15 residues. J lost 8 bases, V lost 5 bases, and 11 bases had no gene match. A remark on this clone: Its antigen remains unknown.

This table comes from immunoSEQ multiplex PCR, and its TCRdb copy is limited to in-frame clones, with some not included. Of tens of thousands of clones in the sample, about 79% were seen once. This chain joins TRBV7-9 and TRBJ2-1, with TRBD1 identical over 8 bases. The sequenced sample was PBMCs, obtained from a glioma patient whose treatment included an IDH1 peptide vaccine. The sequence derives from a woman aged 40-49 years with glioma. Some clones in this sample may be carry-over from other donors' samples. The CDR3 DNA follows: TGTGCCAGCAGCCTGCCAGGGACAGGTTTATATGAGCAGTTCTTC. Amino acid sequence: CASSLPGTGLYEQFF.